This T cell receptor (beta chain) was identified in a study of early T cells in non-severe SARS-CoV-2 infection. Study overall: Alpha and beta chains were unpaired, from unsorted whole-blood bulk RNA.

With respect to this clonotype: Its antigen is not known.

Broader study findings: Comparison of clonotypes with VDJdb favored anti-spike CD8 responses while missing private and CD4 specificities.

Researchers tagged individual cDNA molecules with unique molecular identifiers. TCRdb re-called the 5' RACE reads with MiXCR, one entry per CDR3 protein. The data contain about 98,000 distinct CDR3 sequences, around 10% of them seen just once; the ten biggest clones take up roughly 5%. Germline-derived CDR1 and CDR2 are SQVTM and ANQGSEA. Trimming removed 8 bases from V and 5 bases from J, with 15 bases in between. The CDR3 totals 12 residues. Input material: whole blood. This clonotype was sampled from an adult who was a healthcare worker with PCR-confirmed SARS-CoV-2 infection or an uninfected control (not recorded which). The chain employs TRBV29-1 and TRBJ2-5, with D maybe TRBD2 (5 bases). The CDR3 sequence: CSLRTGGETQYF. DNA for the CDR3: TGCAGCTTAAGGACCGGCGGGGAGACCCAGTACTTC.